This is a list of T cell receptor beta chains from one sample in a study of T cells after yellow fever vaccination. TCRdb redid the calling of the 5' RACE reads with MiXCR, one entry per CDR3 protein. The top ten hold 20% to 25% of the sample, which has over 250,000 distinct CDR3 sequences, approximately 4% seen once. The material was PBMCs, obtained 5 days after the yellow fever booster vaccination. The receptors were sampled from a man in his late teens or twenties who received the YFV17D yellow fever vaccine. The CDR3 runs from the conserved cysteine through the conserved F or W. A D gene is named only where the DNA matches it firmly. Part of the rows lack a size; the others show once, few, many or a class for expanded clones.

D gene	V gene	clone size	J gene	CDR3 protein	CDR3 DNA
NA	TRBV4-3	NA	TRBJ1-3	CASSQGIQESGNTIYF	TGCGCCAGCAGCCAGGGAATACAGGAATCTGGAAACACCATATATTTT
NA	TRBV5-1	many	TRBJ2-1	CASSSGLPSYNEQFF	TGCGCCAGCAGCTCGGGACTCCCCTCCTACAATGAGCAGTTCTTC
TRBD2	TRBV9	NA	TRBJ2-2	CASSPDTVAGLFGELFF	TGTGCCAGCAGCCCAGACACAGTAGCGGGCCTCTTCGGGGAGCTGTTTTTT
TRBD1	TRBV29-1	few	TRBJ2-1	CSGLGSGTENNEQFF	TGCAGCGGGCTGGGGTCCGGGACAGAAAACAATGAGCAGTTCTTC
NA	TRBV30	many	TRBJ1-5	CAWSVRINQPQHF	TGTGCCTGGAGTGTACGGATAAATCAGCCCCAGCATTTT
NA	TRBV27	many	TRBJ2-1	CASSLWGSIDEQFF	TGTGCCAGCAGTTTATGGGGCAGTATCGATGAGCAGTTCTTC
NA	TRBV10-3	few	TRBJ1-2	CAISEAPSNYGYTF	TGTGCCATCAGTGAAGCGCCATCTAACTATGGCTACACCTTC
NA	TRBV27	few	TRBJ2-7	CASSPAYLTYYEQYF	TGTGCCAGCAGCCCGGCCTACCTTACCTACTACGAGCAGTACTTC
TRBD1	TRBV9	few	TRBJ1-2	CASRAQGASNYGYTF	TGTGCCAGCAGAGCGCAGGGGGCGTCAAACTATGGCTACACCTTC
TRBD1	TRBV6-1	NA	TRBJ1-2	CATSRGLWNGYTF	TGTGCCACCTCCAGGGGGCTTTGGAATGGCTACACCTTC
NA	TRBV7-9	few	TRBJ1-1	CASSPGWENTEAFF	TGTGCCAGCAGCCCAGGGTGGGAGAACACTGAAGCTTTCTTT
NA	TRBV12-3/TRBV12-4	few	TRBJ1-5	CASTAGEAGQPQHF	TGTGCCAGCACCGCCGGGGAGGCAGGTCAGCCCCAGCATTTT
NA	TRBV30	many	TRBJ1-1	CAWKQILAMNTEAFF	TGTGCCTGGAAACAGATCCTAGCTATGAACACTGAAGCTTTCTTT
TRBD2	TRBV5-1	many	TRBJ2-2	CASSRTSGGARAGELFF	TGCGCCAGCAGCCGGACTAGCGGGGGGGCCCGAGCCGGGGAGCTGTTTTTT
NA	TRBV20-1	NA	TRBJ1-3	CSAVERNTIYF	TGCAGTGCCGTCGAGAGAAACACCATATATTTT
NA	TRBV29-1	NA	TRBJ2-7	CSVAGRVVDEQYF	TGCAGCGTTGCCGGTAGGGTTGTGGACGAGCAGTACTTC
TRBD2	TRBV7-7	few	TRBJ2-5	CASSFGRGGLQETQYF	TGTGCCAGCAGCTTCGGGCGGGGGGGCCTTCAAGAGACCCAGTACTTC
NA	TRBV10-3	few	TRBJ2-7	CAISGTVDPYEQYF	TGTGCCATCAGCGGGACGGTGGACCCCTACGAGCAGTACTTC
NA	TRBV7-2	few	TRBJ2-5	CASSLGAAFETQYF	TGTGCCAGCAGCTTAGGGGCTGCATTTGAGACCCAGTACTTC
NA	TRBV7-9	NA	TRBJ1-1	CASSPPRVGGTEAFF	TGTGCCAGCAGCCCGCCCCGAGTTGGGGGCACTGAAGCTTTCTTT
TRBD1	TRBV6-5	NA	TRBJ2-7	CASSFADRVAYEQYF	TGTGCCAGCAGTTTCGCGGACAGGGTTGCCTACGAGCAGTACTTC
NA	TRBV11-2	many	TRBJ2-3	CASSGGLGDTQYF	TGTGCCAGCAGCGGGGGGCTGGGGGATACGCAGTATTTT
NA	TRBV19	medium-sized	TRBJ1-2	CASRMFQGANYGYTF	TGTGCCAGTAGAATGTTCCAGGGAGCTAACTATGGCTACACCTTC
TRBD2	TRBV5-5	NA	TRBJ2-7	CASSLASSGLFYEQYF	TGTGCCAGCAGCTTGGCCAGTAGCGGGCTGTTCTACGAGCAGTACTTC
NA	TRBV20-1	few	TRBJ2-2	CSANGGVNTGELFF	TGCAGTGCTAACGGCGGGGTGAACACCGGGGAGCTGTTTTTT
NA	TRBV11-2	few	TRBJ1-2	CASSPDQGNYGYTF	TGTGCCAGCAGCCCCGATCAGGGTAACTATGGCTACACCTTC
NA	TRBV20-1	few	TRBJ1-2	CSAMTPAAGNYGYTF	TGCAGTGCTATGACCCCCGCGGCTGGGAACTATGGCTACACCTTC
NA	TRBV12-3/TRBV12-4	few	TRBJ1-1	CASSHGSSHREAFF	TGTGCCAGCAGTCACGGGTCGTCTCATCGTGAAGCTTTCTTT
NA	TRBV3-1	few	TRBJ1-5	CASSPWTALQPQHF	TGTGCCAGCAGCCCCTGGACGGCCCTTCAGCCCCAGCATTTT
NA	TRBV6-2/TRBV6-3	few	TRBJ1-2	CASSPGPFGGYTF	TGTGCCAGCAGCCCCGGGCCCTTCGGGGGCTACACCTTC
NA	TRBV20-1	NA	TRBJ2-1	CSARDAGGQASYNEQFF	TGCAGTGCTAGAGATGCGGGCGGGCAGGCCTCCTACAATGAGCAGTTCTTC
NA	TRBV12-3/TRBV12-4	many	TRBJ1-5	CASSLVGSQPQHF	TGTGCCAGCAGTTTAGTGGGGTCCCAGCCCCAGCATTTT
TRBD1	TRBV12-3/TRBV12-4	few	TRBJ1-1	CASSPRQGAQAFF	TGTGCCAGCAGTCCTCGACAGGGGGCCCAAGCTTTCTTT
NA	TRBV7-2	many	TRBJ2-1	CASSLAPLLQGFDEQFF	TGTGCCAGCAGCTTAGCCCCCCTCCTGCAGGGTTTCGATGAGCAGTTCTTC
NA	TRBV20-1	few	TRBJ2-7	CSARDRTRSSYEQYF	TGCAGTGCTAGAGATAGGACACGTAGCTCCTACGAGCAGTACTTC